Each of the 5 T cell receptor beta chains below was sequenced from the same sample in a study of cytomegalovirus exposure and HLA in healthy donors. Primers included in the PCR were 60 Vbeta and 13 Jbeta primers. Clones were read by immunoSEQ multiplex PCR, and TCRdb kept only the in-frame ones, dropping some. This sample's clone table lists 95,000 to 110,000 clones. The specimen was PBMCs. The source is a man aged 35 to 55 in good health and CMV-seronegative.

V and J are TRBV4-3 and TRBJ2-5; TRBD1 aligns across 7 bases. The DNA end lines up better with TRBJ2-7; the J call may be wrong. The CDR3 has 15 residues. Germline V gene data show CDR1 as LGHNA and CDR2 as YSLEER. As DNA, the CDR3 is TGCGCCAGCAGCCAACAGGGACAGAGCACCTACGAGCAGTACTTC. It yields the protein CASSQQGQSTYEQYF.

The chain combines TRBV6-6 with TRBJ1-2; 9 nucleotides align to TRBD1. The CDR3 loop spans 13 amino acids. Germline values: CDR1 MNHNY, CDR2 SVGAGI (reference sequence). V lost 10 bases to trimming and J lost 4 bases; unmatched junction nucleotides: 7. The CDR3 sequence: CATDRGETYGYTF. CDR3 coding DNA: TGTGCCACCGACAGGGGGGAAACCTATGGCTACACCTTC.

V usage is TRBV9 and J usage is TRBJ1-1; 9 positions match TRBD1. J lost 3 bases, V lost 1 base, and 10 bases had no gene match. Germline CDR1 is SGDLS and CDR2 is YYNGEE. The CDR3 totals 17 residues. CDR3 sequence reads: CASSVLTGGMADTEAFF. The CDR3 coding sequence is TGTGCCAGCAGCGTATTGACAGGGGGGATGGCGGACACTGAAGCTTTCTTT.

The rearrangement links TRBV18 to TRBJ1-4; 8 positions match TRBD1. Losses at the gene ends were 8 bases for V and 7 bases for J; bases not matched to a gene: 9. The germline CDR1 and CDR2 sequences are KGHSH and LQKENI. CDR3 length: 14 amino acids. Written as DNA, the CDR3 is TGTGCCAGCGCCCAGGGGGCGGGCGGTGAAAAACTGTTTTTT. Residues: CASAQGAGGEKLFF. Full variable domain (outside the CDR3, taken from reference TRBV18 and TRBJ1-4): NAGVMQNPRHLVRRRGQEARLRCSPMKGHSHVYWYRQLPEEGLKFMVYLQKENIIDESGMPKERFSAEFPKEGPSILRIQQVVRGDSAAYFCASAQGAGGEKLFFGSGTQLSVL.

This chain uses TRBV6-5 with TRBJ1-6; a possible D gene is TRBD1 (6 bases). V was pared by 5 bases and J by 8 bases, with 10 bases between. From germline, CDR1 is MNHEY and CDR2 SVGAGI. The CDR3 length is 13 residues. DNA for the CDR3: TGTGCCAGCAGTCAGGGGCTACATTCACCCCTCCACTTT. Its translation is CASSQGLHSPLHF.